This passage covers 19 T cell receptor beta chains from one sample sequenced in a study of blood T cell repertoires in COVID-19. Repertoires were generated with immunoSEQ multiplex PCR, while TCRdb's copy carries only in-frame clones and drops some. The table includes some 320,000 clones, about 88% detected once. Sequenced material: PBMCs or T cells enriched from blood (not recorded which). The receptors shown here come from a man aged 60-69 years who had recovered from COVID-19.

The CDR3 coding sequence is TGTGCCAGCAAAGCTACGCTTTCGAACACTGAAGCTTTCTTT. Translation gives CASKATLSNTEAFF. The chain employs TRBV6-5 and TRBJ1-1, with unresolved D. There are 14 residues in the CDR3. CDR1 and CDR2 (germline): MNHEY, SVGAGI. Trimming removed 7 bases at V and 1 base at J, with 13 bases between.

CDR3 nucleotide sequence: TGTGCCAGCAGCTGGGGACAGGGGCTAAGGGATGGCTACACCTTC. Residues: CASSWGQGLRDGYTF. The chain combines TRBV5-4 with TRBJ1-2; 10 positions match TRBD1. The CDR3 has 15 residues. CDR1 and CDR2 (germline): SGHNT, YYREEE (reference sequence). V shed 3 bases, J shed 6 bases, and the junction held 8 bases outside the gene matches.

This sequence joins TRBV5-1 and TRBJ1-2, with D perhaps TRBD1 (5 bases). CDR1 and CDR2 from the germline V gene are SGHRS and YFSETQ. V gave up 4 bases and J gave up 4 bases, with 11 bases separating them. The CDR3 consists of 13 residues. CDR3: CASSPQGSYGYTF. For the CDR3, the DNA is TGCGCCAGCAGCCCCCAGGGATCCTATGGCTACACCTTC.

V gene TRBV9 combines with J gene TRBJ1-2; 8 nucleotides line up with TRBD1. In germline, CDR1 is SGDLS, CDR2 YYNGEE. V trimming: 4 bases; J trimming: 4 bases; junction bases outside the gene matches: 9. This CDR3 spans 15 amino acids. The CDR3 nucleotides are TGTGCCAGCAGCCCCCGGACAGGGTTGGCCTATGGCTACACCTTC. The encoded protein is CASSPRTGLAYGYTF.

The rearrangement joins TRBV15 to TRBJ2-1, with D tentatively TRBD2 (6 bases). V was cut by 1 base and J by 5 bases, with 15 bases left in between. Germline assignment: CDR1 LNHNV and CDR2 YYDKDF (reference sequence). The CDR3 is 16 residues long. The CDR3 bases are TGTGCCACCAGCAGAGGGACCGGGACTTCGAACAATGAGCAGTTCTTC. Protein sequence: CATSRGTGTSNNEQFF.

This chain connects TRBV18 to TRBJ1-2; 12 bases align to TRBD1. The CDR3 contains 16 residues. The germline V gene has CDR1 KGHSH and CDR2 LQKENI. J lost 2 bases, V lost 5 bases, and 6 bases had no gene match. The CDR3 sequence: CASSNLGQGANYGYTF. CDR3 bases: TGTGCCAGCTCAAACTTGGGACAGGGGGCAAACTATGGCTACACCTTC.

The rearrangement joins TRBV5-1 to TRBJ1-2; tentatively, D is TRBD1 (6 bases). The CDR3 extends over 15 amino acids. Germline loops: CDR1 SGHRS, CDR2 YFSETQ. V lost 0 bases to trimming and J lost 4 bases, with 13 bases between them. CDR3 in amino acids: CASSLATGSSYGYTF. CDR3 sequence (DNA): TGCGCCAGCAGCTTGGCCACAGGGAGTTCCTATGGCTACACCTTC.

This chain joins TRBV11-3 and TRBJ2-7; 7 nucleotides line up with TRBD2. After removal of 0 bases from V and 4 bases from J, the junction contained 6 bases not matched to a gene. This CDR3 is built from 15 residues. The germline V gene has CDR1 SGHNT and CDR2 YENEEA. The CDR3 reads CASSLDGGTIYEQYF. CDR3 DNA sequence: TGTGCCAGCAGCTTAGACGGCGGGACTATTTACGAGCAGTACTTC. Complete variable domain (other parts from reference TRBV11-3 and TRBJ2-7): EAGVVQSPRYKIIEKKQPVAFWCNPISGHNTLYWYLQNLGQGPELLIRYENEEAVDDSQLPKDRFSAERLKGVDSTLKIQPAELGDSAVYLCASSLDGGTIYEQYFGPGTRLTVT.

This clone occurred once. The chain recombines TRBV18 with TRBJ1-5, with D maybe TRBD1 (6 bases). There are 14 residues in the CDR3. V was pared by 5 bases and J by 3 bases, with 11 bases between. Looked up from germline, CDR1 is KGHSH and CDR2 is LQKENI. CDR3 nucleotide sequence: TGTGCCAGCTCATCCACAGGGAACAATCAGCCCCAGCATTTT. Protein: CASSSTGNNQPQHF.

The chain joins TRBV4-2 to TRBJ2-7, with 7 nucleotides matching TRBD2. Germline CDR1 reads LGHNA; CDR2 reads YNFKEQ. CDR3 length: 14 residues. Trimming took 4 bases from V and 7 from J; bases not matched to a gene: 10. In DNA, the CDR3 is TGTGCCAGCAGCCCCCACCTAAAACTAGCGGAGCAGTACTTC. The encoded protein is CASSPHLKLAEQYF.

The chain carries TRBV4-1 and TRBJ2-1; 12 positions agree with TRBD2. V lost 6 bases and J lost 0; bases outside the gene matches: 3. CDR3 length equals 16 residues. The germline V gene has CDR1 MGHRA and CDR2 YSYEKL. The CDR3: CASRLAGGDSYNEQFF. CDR3 bases: TGCGCCAGCAGGCTAGCGGGGGGGGACTCCTACAATGAGCAGTTCTTC.

Comments on this clone: Sequence at one end of the junction differs from germline and may be a read error. This chain links TRBV4-1 with TRBJ2-3; the D gene is possibly TRBD1 (6 bases). Germline CDR1 reads MGHRA; CDR2 reads YSYEKL. There are 15 residues in the CDR3. The CDR3 coding sequence is TGCGCCAGCAGACAAGACAGGTTTAGCACAGATACGCAGTATTTT. It yields the protein CASRQDRFSTDTQYF.

The chain joins TRBV4-1 to TRBJ1-1, with D unresolved. The V end lost 4 bases, the J end lost 4 bases, and 10 bases lay between the germline ends. Germline values: CDR1 MGHRA, CDR2 YSYEKL. CDR3 length: 13 residues. The CDR3 is CASSRGVGTEAFF. The CDR3 DNA reads as TGCGCCAGCAGCCGGGGAGTGGGCACTGAAGCTTTCTTT.

This clone appeared a few times. The V call is TRBV12-5, the J call TRBJ1-5, with D unresolved. The CDR3 runs to 15 residues. Germline-derived CDR1 and CDR2 are LGHNT and FRNRAP. Trimming pared 1 base from V and 1 base from J, leaving 8 bases between. DNA of the CDR3: TGTGCTAGTGGTTTGGGACTCTCCAGCAATCAGCCCCAGCATTTT. Translating gives CASGLGLSSNQPQHF.

The gene calls are TRBV6-5 and TRBJ1-5; D ambiguous. V was shortened by 3 bases and J by 3 bases, with 12 bases between the two germline ends. This CDR3 is 15 amino acids long. The V gene's germline CDR1 is MNHEY and CDR2 SVGAGI. The CDR3 DNA reads TGTGCCAGCAGTTATTCGGCAGGCGACAATCAGCCCCAGCATTTT. Its protein product is CASSYSAGDNQPQHF.

This clone showed up just a few times. V is TRBV28 and J is TRBJ1-1; 11 bases fit TRBD1. V lost 6 bases to trimming and J lost 0 bases; unmatched junction nucleotides: 3. Germline V gene lookup returns CDR1 MDHEN and CDR2 SYDVKM. The CDR3 has 15 amino acids. The CDR3 DNA sequence: TGTGCCAGCAGAGGACAGGGGGCGTTGAACACTGAAGCTTTCTTT. Protein product: CASRGQGALNTEAFF.

The chain joins TRBV29-1 to TRBJ2-1, with D hard to call. The ends were cut back, 4 bases at V and 5 bases at J, with 3 bases in the middle. Germline CDR1 and CDR2: SQVTM and ANQGSEA. This CDR3 contains 10 residues. CDR3: CSVVDNEQFF. DNA for the CDR3: TGCAGCGTTGTCGACAATGAGCAGTTCTTC.

This clone was observed a single time. This chain joins TRBV5-1 and TRBJ2-1, with 12 bases aligning to TRBD2. The germline V gene encodes CDR1 SGHRS and CDR2 YFSETQ. J gave up 8 bases and V 4 bases, and 7 bases lay outside the gene matches. The CDR3 has 15 residues. This chain's CDR3 is CASSATSGRRHEQFF. CDR3 nucleotide sequence: TGCGCCAGCAGCGCGACTAGCGGGAGACGACATGAGCAGTTCTTC.

The chain carries TRBV30 and TRBJ1-4; TRBD1 is a possible D gene (5 bases). With 0 bases removed from V and 11 bases from J, the gap between germline ends came to 10 bases. CDR1 GTSNPN and CDR2 SVGIG come from the germline V gene (reference sequence). This CDR3 spans 12 amino acids. The CDR3 is CAWSVQVGKLFF. In DNA, the CDR3 is TGTGCCTGGAGTGTACAGGTTGGGAAACTGTTTTTT. Combining the CDR3 with reference TRBV30 and TRBJ1-4 gives the whole variable domain SQTIHQWPATLVQPVGSPLSLECTVEGTSNPNLYWYRQAAGRGLQLLFYSVGIGQISSEVPQNLSASRPQDRQFILSSKKLLLSDSGFYLCAWSVQVGKLFFGSGTQLSVL.